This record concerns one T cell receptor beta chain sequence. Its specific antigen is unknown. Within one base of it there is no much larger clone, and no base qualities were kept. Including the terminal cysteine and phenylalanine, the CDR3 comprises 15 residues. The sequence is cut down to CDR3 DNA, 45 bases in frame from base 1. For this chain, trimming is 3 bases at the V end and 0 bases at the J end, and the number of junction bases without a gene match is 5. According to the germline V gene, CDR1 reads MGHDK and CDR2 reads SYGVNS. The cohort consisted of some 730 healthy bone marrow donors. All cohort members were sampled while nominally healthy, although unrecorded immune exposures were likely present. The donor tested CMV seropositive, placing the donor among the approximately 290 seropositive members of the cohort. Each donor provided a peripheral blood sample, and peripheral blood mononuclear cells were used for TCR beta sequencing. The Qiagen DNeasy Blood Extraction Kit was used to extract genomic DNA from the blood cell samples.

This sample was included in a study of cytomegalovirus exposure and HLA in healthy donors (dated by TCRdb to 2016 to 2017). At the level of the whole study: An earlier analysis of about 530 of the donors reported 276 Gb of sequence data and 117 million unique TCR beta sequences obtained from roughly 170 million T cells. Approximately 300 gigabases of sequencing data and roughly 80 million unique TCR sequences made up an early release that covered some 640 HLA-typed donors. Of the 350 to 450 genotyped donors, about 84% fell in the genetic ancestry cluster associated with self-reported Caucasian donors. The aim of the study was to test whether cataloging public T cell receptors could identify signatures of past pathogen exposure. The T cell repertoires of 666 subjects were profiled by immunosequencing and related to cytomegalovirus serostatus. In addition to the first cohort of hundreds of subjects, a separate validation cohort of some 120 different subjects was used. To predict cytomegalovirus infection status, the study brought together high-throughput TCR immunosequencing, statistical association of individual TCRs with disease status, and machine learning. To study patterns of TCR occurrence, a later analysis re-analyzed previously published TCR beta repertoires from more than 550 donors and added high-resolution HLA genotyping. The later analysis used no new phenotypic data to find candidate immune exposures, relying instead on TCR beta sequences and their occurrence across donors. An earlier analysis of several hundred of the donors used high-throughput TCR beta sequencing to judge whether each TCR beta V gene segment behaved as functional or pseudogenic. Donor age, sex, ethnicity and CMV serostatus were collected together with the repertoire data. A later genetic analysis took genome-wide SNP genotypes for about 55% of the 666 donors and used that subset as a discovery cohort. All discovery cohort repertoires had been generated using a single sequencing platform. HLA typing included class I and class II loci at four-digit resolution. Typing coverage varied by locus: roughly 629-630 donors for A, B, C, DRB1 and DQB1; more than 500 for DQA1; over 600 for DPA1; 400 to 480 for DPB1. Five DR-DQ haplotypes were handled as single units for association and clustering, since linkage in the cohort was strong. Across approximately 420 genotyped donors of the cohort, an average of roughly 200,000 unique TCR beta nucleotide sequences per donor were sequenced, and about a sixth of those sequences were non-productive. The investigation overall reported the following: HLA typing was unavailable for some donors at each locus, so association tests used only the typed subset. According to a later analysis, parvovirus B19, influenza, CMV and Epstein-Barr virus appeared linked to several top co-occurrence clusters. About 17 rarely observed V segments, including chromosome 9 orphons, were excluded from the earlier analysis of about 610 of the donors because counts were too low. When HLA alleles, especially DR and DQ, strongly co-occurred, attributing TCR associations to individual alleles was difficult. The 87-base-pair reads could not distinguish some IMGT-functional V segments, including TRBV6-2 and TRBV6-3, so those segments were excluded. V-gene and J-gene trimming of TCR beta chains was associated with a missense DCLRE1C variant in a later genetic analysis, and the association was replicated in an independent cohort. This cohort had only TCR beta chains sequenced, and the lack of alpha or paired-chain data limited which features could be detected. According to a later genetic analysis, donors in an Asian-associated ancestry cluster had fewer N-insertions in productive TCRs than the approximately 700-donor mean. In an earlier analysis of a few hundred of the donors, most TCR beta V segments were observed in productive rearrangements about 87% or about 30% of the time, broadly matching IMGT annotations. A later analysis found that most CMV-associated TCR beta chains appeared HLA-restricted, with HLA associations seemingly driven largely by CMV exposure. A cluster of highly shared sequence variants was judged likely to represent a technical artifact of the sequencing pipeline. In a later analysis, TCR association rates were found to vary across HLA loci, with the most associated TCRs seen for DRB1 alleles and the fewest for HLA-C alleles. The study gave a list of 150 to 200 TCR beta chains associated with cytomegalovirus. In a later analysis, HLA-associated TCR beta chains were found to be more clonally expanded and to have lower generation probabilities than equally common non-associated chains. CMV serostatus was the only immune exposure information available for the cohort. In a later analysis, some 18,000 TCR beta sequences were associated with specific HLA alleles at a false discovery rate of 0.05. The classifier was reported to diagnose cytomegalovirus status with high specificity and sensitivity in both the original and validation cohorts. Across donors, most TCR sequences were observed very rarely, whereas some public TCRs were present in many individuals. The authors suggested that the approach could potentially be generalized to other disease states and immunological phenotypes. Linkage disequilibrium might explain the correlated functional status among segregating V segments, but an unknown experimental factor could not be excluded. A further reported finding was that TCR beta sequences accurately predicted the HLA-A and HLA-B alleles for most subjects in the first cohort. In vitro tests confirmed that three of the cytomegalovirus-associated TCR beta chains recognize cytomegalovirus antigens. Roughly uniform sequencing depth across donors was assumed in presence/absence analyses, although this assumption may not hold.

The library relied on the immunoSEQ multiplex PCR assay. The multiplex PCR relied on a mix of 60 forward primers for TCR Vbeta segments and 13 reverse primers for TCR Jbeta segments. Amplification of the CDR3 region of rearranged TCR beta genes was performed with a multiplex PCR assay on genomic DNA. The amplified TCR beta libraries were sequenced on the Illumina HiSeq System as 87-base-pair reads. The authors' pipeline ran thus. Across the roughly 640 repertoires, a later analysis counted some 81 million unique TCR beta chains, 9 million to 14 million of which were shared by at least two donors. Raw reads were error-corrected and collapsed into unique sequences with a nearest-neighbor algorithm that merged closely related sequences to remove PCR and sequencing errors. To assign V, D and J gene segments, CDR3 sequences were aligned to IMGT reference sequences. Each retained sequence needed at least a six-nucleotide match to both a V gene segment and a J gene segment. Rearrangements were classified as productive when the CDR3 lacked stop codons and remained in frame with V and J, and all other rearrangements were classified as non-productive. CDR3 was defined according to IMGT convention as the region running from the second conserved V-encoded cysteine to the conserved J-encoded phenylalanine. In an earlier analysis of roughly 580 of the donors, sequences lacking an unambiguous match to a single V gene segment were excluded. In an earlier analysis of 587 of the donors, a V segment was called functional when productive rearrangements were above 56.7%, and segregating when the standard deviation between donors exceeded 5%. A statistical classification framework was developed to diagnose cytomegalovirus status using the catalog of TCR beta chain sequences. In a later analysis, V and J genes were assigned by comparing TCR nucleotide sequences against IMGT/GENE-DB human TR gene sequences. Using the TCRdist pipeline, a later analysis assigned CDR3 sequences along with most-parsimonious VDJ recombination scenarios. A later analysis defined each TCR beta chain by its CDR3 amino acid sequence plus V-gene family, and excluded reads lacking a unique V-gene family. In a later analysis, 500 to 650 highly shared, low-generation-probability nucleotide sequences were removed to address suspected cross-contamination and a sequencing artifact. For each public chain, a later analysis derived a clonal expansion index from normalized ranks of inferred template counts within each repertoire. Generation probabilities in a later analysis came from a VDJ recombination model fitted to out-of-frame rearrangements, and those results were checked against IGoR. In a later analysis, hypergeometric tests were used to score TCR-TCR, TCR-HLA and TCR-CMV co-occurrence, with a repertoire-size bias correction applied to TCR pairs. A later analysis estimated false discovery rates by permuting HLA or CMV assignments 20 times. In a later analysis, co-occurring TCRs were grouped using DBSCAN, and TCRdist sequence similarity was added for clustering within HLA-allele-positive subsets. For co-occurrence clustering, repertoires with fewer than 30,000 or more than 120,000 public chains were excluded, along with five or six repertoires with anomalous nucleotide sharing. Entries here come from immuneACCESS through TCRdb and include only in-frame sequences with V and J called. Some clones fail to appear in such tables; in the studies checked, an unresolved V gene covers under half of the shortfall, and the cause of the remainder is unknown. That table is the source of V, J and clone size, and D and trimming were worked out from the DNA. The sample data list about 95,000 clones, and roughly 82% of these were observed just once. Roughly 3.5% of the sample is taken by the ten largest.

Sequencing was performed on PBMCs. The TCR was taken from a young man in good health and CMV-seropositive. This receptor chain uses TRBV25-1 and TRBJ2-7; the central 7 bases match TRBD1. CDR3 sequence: CASSDPGTDSYEQYF. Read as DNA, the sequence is TGTGCCAGCAGTGACCCCGGGACAGACTCCTACGAGCAGTACTTC.